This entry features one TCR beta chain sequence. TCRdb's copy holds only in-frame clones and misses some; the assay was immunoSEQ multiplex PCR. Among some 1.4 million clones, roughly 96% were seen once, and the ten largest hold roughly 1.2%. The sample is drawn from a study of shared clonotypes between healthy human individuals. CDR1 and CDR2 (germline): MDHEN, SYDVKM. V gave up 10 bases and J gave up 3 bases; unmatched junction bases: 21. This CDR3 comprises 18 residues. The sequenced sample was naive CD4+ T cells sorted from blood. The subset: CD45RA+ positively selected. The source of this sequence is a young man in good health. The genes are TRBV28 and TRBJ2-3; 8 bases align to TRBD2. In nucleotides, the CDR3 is TGTGCCAACCGCGACGATTCTAGCGGGCCGTGCTTAACAGATACGCAGTATTTT. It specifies CANRDDSSGPCLTDTQYF.